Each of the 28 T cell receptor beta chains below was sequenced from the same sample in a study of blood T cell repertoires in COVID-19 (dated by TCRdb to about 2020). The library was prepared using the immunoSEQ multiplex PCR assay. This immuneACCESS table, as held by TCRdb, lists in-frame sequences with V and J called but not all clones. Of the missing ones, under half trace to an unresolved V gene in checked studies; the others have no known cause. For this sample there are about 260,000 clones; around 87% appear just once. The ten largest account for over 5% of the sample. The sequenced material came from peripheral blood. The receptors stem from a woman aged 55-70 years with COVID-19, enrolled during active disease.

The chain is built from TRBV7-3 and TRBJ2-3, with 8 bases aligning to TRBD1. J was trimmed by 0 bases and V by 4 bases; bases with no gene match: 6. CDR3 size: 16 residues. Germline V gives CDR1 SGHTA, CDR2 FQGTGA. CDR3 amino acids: CASSSRTGSSTDTQYF. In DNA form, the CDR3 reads TGTGCCAGCAGCTCTCGGACAGGGTCGAGCACAGATACGCAGTATTTT.

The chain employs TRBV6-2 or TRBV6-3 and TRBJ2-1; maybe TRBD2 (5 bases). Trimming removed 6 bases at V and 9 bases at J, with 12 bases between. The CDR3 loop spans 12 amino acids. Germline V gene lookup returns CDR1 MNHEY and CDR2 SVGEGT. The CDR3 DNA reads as TGTGCCAGCAGCCGGACTCGCGGTGAGCAGTTCTTC. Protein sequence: CASSRTRGEQFF.

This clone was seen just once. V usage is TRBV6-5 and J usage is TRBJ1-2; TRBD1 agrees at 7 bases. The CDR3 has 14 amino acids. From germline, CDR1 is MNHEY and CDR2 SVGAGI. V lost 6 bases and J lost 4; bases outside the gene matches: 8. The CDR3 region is CASRKQGTGYGYTF. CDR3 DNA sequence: TGTGCCAGCAGGAAACAGGGGACCGGCTATGGCTACACCTTC.

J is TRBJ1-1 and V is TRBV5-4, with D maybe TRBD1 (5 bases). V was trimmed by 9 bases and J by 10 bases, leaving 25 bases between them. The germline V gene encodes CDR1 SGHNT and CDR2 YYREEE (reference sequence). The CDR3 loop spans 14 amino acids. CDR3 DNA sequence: TGTGCCACCTCTTCAGAGGGACTAATTTATAGAGCTTTCTTT. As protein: CATSSEGLIYRAFF.

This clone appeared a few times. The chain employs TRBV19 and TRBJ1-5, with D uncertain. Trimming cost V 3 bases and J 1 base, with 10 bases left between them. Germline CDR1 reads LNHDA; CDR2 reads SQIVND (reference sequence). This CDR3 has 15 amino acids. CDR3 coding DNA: TGTGCCAGTAGTATGAGTGATCTAAGCAATCAGCCCCAGCATTTT. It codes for CASSMSDLSNQPQHF.

The CDR3 nucleotides are TGCGCCAGCAGCCAAGTCACGGTTAGCACAGATACGCAGTATTTT. Residues: CASSQVTVSTDTQYF. The chain employs TRBV4-3 and TRBJ2-3; no clear D gene. V gave up 1 base and J gave up 0 bases, with 8 bases separating them. Germline loops: CDR1 LGHNA, CDR2 YSLEER. CDR3 size: 15 residues.

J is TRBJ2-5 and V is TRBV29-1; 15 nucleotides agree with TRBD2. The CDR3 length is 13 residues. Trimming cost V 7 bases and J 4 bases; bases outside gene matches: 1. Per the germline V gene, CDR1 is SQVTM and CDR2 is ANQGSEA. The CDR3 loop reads CSAGLAGGETQYF. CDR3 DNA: TGCAGCGCGGGACTAGCGGGAGGAGAGACCCAGTACTTC.

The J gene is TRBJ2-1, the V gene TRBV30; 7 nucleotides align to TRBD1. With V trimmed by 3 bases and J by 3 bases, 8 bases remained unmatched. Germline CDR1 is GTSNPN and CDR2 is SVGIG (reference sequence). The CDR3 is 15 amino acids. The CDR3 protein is CAWSPLGTVYNEQFF. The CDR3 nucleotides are TGTGCCTGGAGCCCCCTCGGGACAGTCTACAATGAGCAGTTCTTC.

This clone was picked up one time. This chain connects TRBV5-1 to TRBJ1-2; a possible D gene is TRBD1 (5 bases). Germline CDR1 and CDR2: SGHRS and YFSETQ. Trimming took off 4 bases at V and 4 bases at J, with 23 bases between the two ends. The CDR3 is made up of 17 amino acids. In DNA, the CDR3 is TGCGCCAGCAGCCCACAACCCGGGGGACGGGAAAGCTATGGCTACACCTTC. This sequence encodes CASSPQPGGRESYGYTF.

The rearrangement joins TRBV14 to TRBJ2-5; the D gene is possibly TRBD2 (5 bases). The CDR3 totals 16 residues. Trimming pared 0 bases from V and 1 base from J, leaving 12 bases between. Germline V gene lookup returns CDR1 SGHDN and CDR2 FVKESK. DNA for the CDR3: TGTGCCAGCAGCCAAGAAGAGGGAAGGGCCCAAGAGACCCAGTACTTC. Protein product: CASSQEEGRAQETQYF.

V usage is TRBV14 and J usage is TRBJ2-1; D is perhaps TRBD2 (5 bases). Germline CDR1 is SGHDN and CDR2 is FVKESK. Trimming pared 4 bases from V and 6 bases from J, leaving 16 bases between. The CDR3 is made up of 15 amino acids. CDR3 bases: TGTGCCAGCAGCCCTCTTGGCGGGTTTTTCAATGAGCAGTTCTTC. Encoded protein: CASSPLGGFFNEQFF.

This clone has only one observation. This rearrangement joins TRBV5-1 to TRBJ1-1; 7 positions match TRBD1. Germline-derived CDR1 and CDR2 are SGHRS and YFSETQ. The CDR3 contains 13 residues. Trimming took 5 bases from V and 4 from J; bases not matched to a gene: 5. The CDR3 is CASSTPGGTEAFF. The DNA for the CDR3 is TGCGCCAGCAGTACCCCAGGGGGCACTGAAGCTTTCTTT.

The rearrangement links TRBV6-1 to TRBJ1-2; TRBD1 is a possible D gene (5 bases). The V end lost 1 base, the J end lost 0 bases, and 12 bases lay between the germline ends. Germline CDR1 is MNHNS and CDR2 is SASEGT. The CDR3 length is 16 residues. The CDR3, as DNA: TGTGCCAGCAGTGAAGATATGGGGGGAGCTAACTATGGCTACACCTTC. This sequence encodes CASSEDMGGANYGYTF.

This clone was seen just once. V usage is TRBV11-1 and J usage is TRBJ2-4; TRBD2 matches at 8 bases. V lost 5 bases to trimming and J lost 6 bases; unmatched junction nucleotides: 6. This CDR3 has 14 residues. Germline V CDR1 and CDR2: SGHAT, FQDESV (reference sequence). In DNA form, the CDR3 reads TGTGCCAGCAGCCCCCGCGGGGGGCTAAACATTCAGTACTTC. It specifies CASSPRGGLNIQYF. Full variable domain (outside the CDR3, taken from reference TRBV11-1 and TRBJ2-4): EAEVAQSPRYKITEKSQAVAFWCDPISGHATLYWYRQILGQGPELLVQFQDESVVDDSQLPKDRFSAERLKGVDSTLKIQPAELGDSAMYLCASSPRGGLNIQYFGAGTRLSVL.

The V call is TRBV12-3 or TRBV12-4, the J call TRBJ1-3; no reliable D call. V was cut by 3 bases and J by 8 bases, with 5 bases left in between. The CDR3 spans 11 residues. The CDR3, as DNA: TGTGCCAGCAGTTTGCGGTACACCATATATTTT. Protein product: CASSLRYTIYF.

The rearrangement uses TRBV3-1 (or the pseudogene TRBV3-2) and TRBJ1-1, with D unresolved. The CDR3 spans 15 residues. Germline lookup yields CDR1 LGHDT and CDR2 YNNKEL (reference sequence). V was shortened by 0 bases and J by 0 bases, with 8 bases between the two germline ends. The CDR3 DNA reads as TGTGCCAGCAGCCAAGACCCGGTCATGAACACTGAAGCTTTCTTT. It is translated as CASSQDPVMNTEAFF.

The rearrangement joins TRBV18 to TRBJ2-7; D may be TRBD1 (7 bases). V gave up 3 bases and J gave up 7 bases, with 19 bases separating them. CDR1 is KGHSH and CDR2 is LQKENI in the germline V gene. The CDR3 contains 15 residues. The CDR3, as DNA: TGTGCCAGCTCACCCCGGGGGACAGCCCTTGGGGAGCAGTACTTC. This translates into CASSPRGTALGEQYF.

The CDR3 bases are TGTGCCAGCAGCCAAGTGGGACAGGACTACAATCAGCCCCAGCATTTT. Its protein product is CASSQVGQDYNQPQHF. The rearrangement links TRBV4-2 to TRBJ1-5; 8 nucleotides line up with TRBD1. The CDR3 is 16 amino acids. J lost 3 bases, V lost 1 base, and 5 bases had no gene match. Germline assignment: CDR1 LGHNA and CDR2 YNFKEQ.

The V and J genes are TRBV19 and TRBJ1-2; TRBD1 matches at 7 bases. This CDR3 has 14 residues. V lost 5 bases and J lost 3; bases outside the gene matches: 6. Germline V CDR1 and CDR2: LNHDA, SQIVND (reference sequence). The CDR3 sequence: CASSPGTVHYGYTF. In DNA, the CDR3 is TGTGCCAGTAGTCCCGGGACAGTCCACTATGGCTACACCTTC.

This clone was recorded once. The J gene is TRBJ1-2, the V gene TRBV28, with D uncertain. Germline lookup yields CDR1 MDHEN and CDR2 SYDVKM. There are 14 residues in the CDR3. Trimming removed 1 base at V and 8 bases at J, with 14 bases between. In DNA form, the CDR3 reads TGTGCCAGCAGTTTATCAGCGGGAGTCGGCGGCTACACCTTC. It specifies CASSLSAGVGGYTF.

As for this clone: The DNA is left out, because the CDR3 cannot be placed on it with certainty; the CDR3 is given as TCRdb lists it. The CDR3 here is CASSVGPGQTYEQYF. The chain has TRBV9 and TRBJ2-7; the tabulated D call, TRBD1, remains unverified against the DNA. Counting both end residues, the CDR3 totals 15 amino acids. Germline V gives CDR1 SGDLS, CDR2 YYNGEE.

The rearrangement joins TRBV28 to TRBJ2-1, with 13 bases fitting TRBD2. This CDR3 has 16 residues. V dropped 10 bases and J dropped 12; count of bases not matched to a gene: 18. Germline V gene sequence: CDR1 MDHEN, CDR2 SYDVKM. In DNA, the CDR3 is TGTGCCACCCTAGGACCCCTCGGGACTAGCGGGATTGGGCAGTTCTTC. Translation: CATLGPLGTSGIGQFF.

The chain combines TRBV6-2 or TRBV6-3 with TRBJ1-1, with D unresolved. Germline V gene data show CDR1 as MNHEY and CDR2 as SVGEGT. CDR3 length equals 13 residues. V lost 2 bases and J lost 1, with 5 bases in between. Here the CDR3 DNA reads TGTGCCAGCAGTTACCCCGGGAACACTGAAGCTTTCTTT. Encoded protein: CASSYPGNTEAFF.

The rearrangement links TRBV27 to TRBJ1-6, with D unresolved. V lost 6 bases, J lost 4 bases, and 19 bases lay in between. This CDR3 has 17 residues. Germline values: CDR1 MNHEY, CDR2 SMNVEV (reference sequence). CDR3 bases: TGTGCCAGCAGCCTGGGAGGCAGGAGAGGGTATAATTCACCCCTCCACTTT. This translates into CASSLGGRRGYNSPLHF.

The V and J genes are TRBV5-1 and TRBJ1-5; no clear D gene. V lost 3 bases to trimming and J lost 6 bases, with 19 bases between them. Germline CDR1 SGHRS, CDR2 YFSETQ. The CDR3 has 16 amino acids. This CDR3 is CASSSHSLDRGQPQHF. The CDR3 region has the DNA TGCGCCAGCAGCTCACACTCATTAGACCGGGGTCAGCCCCAGCATTTT.

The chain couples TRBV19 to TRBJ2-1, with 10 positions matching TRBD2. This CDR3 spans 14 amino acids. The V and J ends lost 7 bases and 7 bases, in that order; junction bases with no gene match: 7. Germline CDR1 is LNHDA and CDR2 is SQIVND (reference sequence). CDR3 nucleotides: TGTGCCAGTACAAGCGGGAGGGCCTGGAATGAGCAGTTCTTC. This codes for CASTSGRAWNEQFF. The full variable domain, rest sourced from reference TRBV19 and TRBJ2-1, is DGGITQSPKYLFRKEGQNVTLSCEQNLNHDAMYWYRQDPGQGLRLIYYSQIVNDFQKGDIAEGYSVSREKKESFPLTVTSAQKNPTAFYLCASTSGRAWNEQFFGPGTRLTVL.

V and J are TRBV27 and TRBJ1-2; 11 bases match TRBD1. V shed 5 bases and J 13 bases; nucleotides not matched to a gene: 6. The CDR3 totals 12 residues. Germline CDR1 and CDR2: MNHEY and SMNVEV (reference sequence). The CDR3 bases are TGTGCCAGCAGTCCCGGACAGGGGGCGGGCACCTTC. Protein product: CASSPGQGAGTF.

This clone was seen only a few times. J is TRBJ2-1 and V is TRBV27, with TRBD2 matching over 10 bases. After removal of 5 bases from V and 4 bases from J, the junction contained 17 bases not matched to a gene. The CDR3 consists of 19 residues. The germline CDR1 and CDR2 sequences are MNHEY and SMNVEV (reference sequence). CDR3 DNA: TGTGCCAGCAGTCTCCCCTCAGGTGGAGCGGGAGGGTTATACAATGAGCAGTTCTTC. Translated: CASSLPSGGAGGLYNEQFF.